These 20 T cell receptor beta chains came from one sample sequenced in a study of T cells in tuberculosis. The assay was immunoSEQ multiplex PCR, and TCRdb's table has in-frame clones only and misses some. The sample carries about 32,000 clones, approximately 94% recorded once. The sequenced sample consisted of PBMCs. These TCRs come from a donor aged 5 to 30 with latent tuberculosis or without tuberculosis infection.

This clone was counted only a few times. V gene TRBV16 combines with J gene TRBJ2-7, with D tentatively TRBD2 (5 bases). Trimming shortened V by 0 bases and J by 7 bases, and 10 bases separated the two germline ends. Germline CDR1 KGHSY, CDR2 FQNENV. The length of the CDR3 is 13 residues. CDR3 sequence: CASSQSAGGEQYF. The CDR3 DNA follows: TGTGCCAGCAGCCAATCGGCGGGTGGAGAGCAGTACTTC.

V usage is TRBV28 and J usage is TRBJ1-1; D gene unclear. The V gene lost 8 bases and the J gene lost 4 bases, with 11 bases spanning the gap. The CDR3 is 12 amino acids. CDR1 is MDHEN, CDR2 SYDVKM, per germline. The CDR3 DNA follows: TGTGCCAGCGCAACTATGGGCACTGAAGCTTTCTTT. Translated: CASATMGTEAFF.

CDR3 in DNA: TGTGCCAGCTCACCATTGGCAGGGGTTAATCAGCCCCAGCATTTT. Its protein product is CASSPLAGVNQPQHF. This chain uses TRBV18 with TRBJ1-5; D possibly corresponds to TRBD1 (6 bases). CDR3 length: 15 amino acids. With 2 bases removed from V and 4 bases from J, the gap between germline ends came to 12 bases. Per germline, CDR1 KGHSH and CDR2 LQKENI.

The chain employs TRBV30 and TRBJ2-5; tentative D call: TRBD2 (6 bases). This CDR3 is built from 12 residues. Trimming took 5 bases from V and 5 from J, leaving 12 bases between them. Germline V gene lookup returns CDR1 GTSNPN and CDR2 SVGIG (reference sequence). Here the CDR3 reads CAWGDWGETQYF. The CDR3 DNA sequence: TGTGCCTGGGGGGACTGGGGTGAGACCCAGTACTTC.

The count of this clone is one. CDR3 DNA sequence: TGTGCCAGCAGTGAGGATGCAGTAGGGACAGGGAGTTATGAGCAGTTCTTC. Its translation: CASSEDAVGTGSYEQFF. J is TRBJ2-1 and V is TRBV6-4; 9 bases align to TRBD1. Trimming at V came to 3 bases and at J to 8 bases, leaving 14 bases not matched to a gene. Germline V lookup: CDR1 MRHNA, CDR2 SNTAGT. The CDR3 extends over 17 amino acids.

V usage is TRBV9 and J usage is TRBJ1-2; 7 bases line up with TRBD1. The length of the CDR3 is 15 residues. J gave up 1 base and V 3 bases, and 6 bases lay outside the gene matches. The germline V gene has CDR1 SGDLS and CDR2 YYNGEE. The CDR3 spells CASSAHRGNNYGYTF. CDR3 DNA sequence: TGTGCCAGCAGCGCCCACAGGGGAAATAACTATGGCTACACCTTC.

Written as DNA, the CDR3 is TGTGCCAGCAGTTACTCAGGGGGCACTGAAGCTTTCTTT. This gives the protein CASSYSGGTEAFF. V usage is TRBV6-5 and J usage is TRBJ1-1, with a weak D call TRBD1 (6 bases). Germline CDR1 is MNHEY and CDR2 is SVGAGI. The CDR3 contains 13 residues. Trimming removed 0 bases from V and 4 bases from J, with 6 bases in between.

This chain connects TRBV5-1 to TRBJ1-1; 7 bases match TRBD1. This CDR3 is built from 15 residues. CDR1 and CDR2 (germline): SGHRS, YFSETQ. V gave up 4 bases and J gave up 3 bases; unmatched junction bases: 9. The CDR3 coding sequence is TGCGCCAGCAGCCCGGACCGGCAGGGGGACACTGAAGCTTTCTTT. Translating gives CASSPDRQGDTEAFF.

The V and J genes are TRBV6-4 and TRBJ2-2, with 9 bases lining up with TRBD2. The CDR3 sequence is 18 residues long. The germline V gene has CDR1 MRHNA and CDR2 SNTAGT. Unmatched junction bases numbered 11, after V lost 2 bases and J lost 4 bases. The CDR3 here is CASSDTPAGGQRTGELFF. The DNA of the CDR3 is TGTGCCAGCAGTGACACGCCTGCGGGAGGGCAGCGCACCGGGGAGCTGTTTTTT.

V and J are TRBV27 and TRBJ2-3; D possibly corresponds to TRBD2 (5 bases). V was cut by 5 bases and J by 6 bases, with 15 bases left in between. Germline CDR1 reads MNHEY; CDR2 reads SMNVEV (reference sequence). There are 14 residues in the CDR3. CDR3 in amino acids: CASSIRLDSDTQYF. CDR3 in DNA: TGTGCCAGCAGTATACGTCTGGACTCCGATACGCAGTATTTT.

The genes are TRBV10-3 and TRBJ2-7, with D perhaps matching TRBD2 (6 bases). Germline CDR1 reads ENHRY; CDR2 reads SYGVKD. The CDR3 is 16 residues long. Between the trimmed V and J ends, which lost 4 bases and 6 bases, there was a span of 22 bases. CDR3 sequence (DNA): TGTGCCATCAGTGGAGAAACTTTGGGCGGGAAAAGCGAGCAGTACTTC. Translating it yields CAISGETLGGKSEQYF.

This clone was detected only a few times. This chain joins TRBV10-1 and TRBJ2-5; 9 bases fit TRBD1. Germline CDR1 and CDR2: WNHNN and SYGVQD (reference sequence). CDR3 size: 15 residues. The junction had 3 bases not matched to a gene; V was cut back by 0 bases and J by 4 bases. The CDR3 loop is CASSESTDRGETQYF. CDR3 DNA: TGCGCCAGCAGTGAGTCGACGGACAGGGGAGAGACCCAGTACTTC.

By proportion, this clone is large. The V call is TRBV7-9, the J call TRBJ2-7; 8 bases line up with TRBD1. The CDR3 loop spans 13 amino acids. Germline values: CDR1 SEHNR, CDR2 FQNEAQ (reference sequence). The J segment lost 5 bases and the V segment lost 6 bases, leaving 6 bases of the junction unmatched. This CDR3 reads CASRSGQGHEQYF. CDR3 nucleotide sequence: TGTGCCAGCAGGTCCGGACAGGGCCACGAGCAGTACTTC.

Points on this clone: The sample holds other DNA sequences that translate to the same CDR3. The chain joins TRBV4-3 to TRBJ1-1; 8 bases are a match to TRBD1. The V gene's germline CDR1 is LGHNA and CDR2 YSLEER. The V segment lost 6 bases and the J segment 3 bases; nucleotides outside the gene matches: 3. The CDR3 is 13 residues long. The CDR3 DNA sequence: TGCGCCAGCAGTCTGGACAGGGACACTGAAGCTTTCTTT. It translates to CASSLDRDTEAFF.

This clone was recorded only once. The V and J genes are TRBV7-2 and TRBJ1-4; the match to TRBD1 covers 7 bases. CDR3 size: 14 residues. Trimming took 5 bases from V and 8 from J; bases not matched to a gene: 8. CDR1 is SGHTA, CDR2 FQGNSA, per germline. For the CDR3, the DNA is TGTGCCAGCAGCGGCTGGACAGGTCGGGAAAAACTGTTTTTT. Translation gives CASSGWTGREKLFF.

The rearrangement links TRBV29-1 to TRBJ2-5; the D gene is possibly TRBD2 (5 bases). Trimming shortened V by 7 bases and J by 2 bases, and 11 bases separated the two germline ends. The CDR3 extends over 12 amino acids. Germline-derived CDR1 and CDR2 are SQVTM and ANQGSEA. For the CDR3, the DNA is TGCAGCGCCGACGGGGATCAAGAGACCCAGTACTTC. Its translation: CSADGDQETQYF.

The J gene is TRBJ2-7, the V gene TRBV20-1, with unresolved D. Germline CDR1 and CDR2: DFQATT and SNEGSKA (reference sequence). V gave up 5 bases and J gave up 3 bases, with 8 bases separating them. The CDR3 totals 11 residues. The CDR3 sequence is CSAADIYEQYF. The CDR3 DNA follows: TGCAGTGCTGCCGACATCTACGAGCAGTACTTC.

Only one count was recorded for this clone. The V call is TRBV29-1, the J call TRBJ2-1, with 7 bases aligning to TRBD2. J was trimmed by 7 bases and V by 7 bases; bases with no gene match: 13. The CDR3 is 14 residues long. The germline V gene has CDR1 SQVTM and CDR2 ANQGSEA. CDR3 in DNA: TGCAGCGGAGAGCAGCGGGAAATTGTGAATGAGCAGTTCTTC. It translates to CSGEQREIVNEQFF.

This chain joins TRBV6-5 and TRBJ1-1, with 11 bases identical to TRBD1. Germline assignment: CDR1 MNHEY and CDR2 SVGAGI. CDR3 length: 15 amino acids. V dropped 2 bases and J dropped 6; count of bases not matched to a gene: 5. The CDR3 nucleotides read TGTGCCAGCAGTTACACGCCGGGACAGGGGGCTGAAGCTTTCTTT. Amino acids: CASSYTPGQGAEAFF.

The J gene is TRBJ1-2, the V gene TRBV15; D possibly corresponds to TRBD1 (6 bases). V lost 1 base to trimming and J lost 2 bases, with 14 bases between them. CDR1 LNHNV and CDR2 YYDKDF come from the germline V gene (reference sequence). The CDR3 runs to 16 residues. CDR3 amino acids: CATSRVFGQGNYGYTF. In nucleotides, the CDR3 is TGTGCCACCAGCAGAGTTTTCGGTCAGGGGAACTATGGCTACACCTTC. The whole variable domain, remainder taken from reference TRBV15 and TRBJ1-2, is DAMVIQNPRYQVTQFGKPVTLSCSQTLNHNVMYWYQQKSSQAPKLLFHYYDKDFNNEADTPDNFQSRRPNTSFCFLDIRSPGLGDTAMYLCATSRVFGQGNYGYTFGSGTRLTVV.